This note documents a single T cell receptor (beta chain) sequence. Its target antigen remains unknown. Nothing much larger sits one base from this clone, and base qualities are not available. The library was obtained by the immunoSEQ multiplex PCR assay. TCRdb obtained this table from immuneACCESS and retained in-frame rearrangements with V and J assigned. These tables miss some clones; where compared with another copy, unresolved V genes account for less than half of the shortfall, and the remainder is unexplained. The sample records some 110,000 clones, about three quarters of which are singletons. Of the sample, about 5.1% falls within the top ten clones. The data were taken from a study of PD-1 blockade in mismatch repair-deficient tumors (dated by TCRdb to 2016 to 2017). Background for the entire study: Between late 2013 and 2016, more than 75 consecutive patients with around twelve mismatch repair-deficient cancer types, all previously treated and progressing, were enrolled in the trial. Tumor-associated T cell clones were tracked in the peripheral blood of patients responding to PD-1 blockade by deep sequencing of TCR CDR3 regions.

The paper's findings and limits, for the study overall: Rapid expansion after pembrolizumab followed by contraction, generally before radiologic responses, was shown by tumor-resident clones, which were often undetectable in blood before treatment.

Mismatch repair deficiency in every enrolled patient was established by polymerase chain reaction or immunohistochemistry. TCR sequencing was performed for a few patients who responded to pembrolizumab therapy. The phase II trial prospectively tested pembrolizumab PD-1 blockade in advanced mismatch repair-deficient cancers regardless of tissue of origin. Peripheral blood T cell samples were collected serially, before PD-1 blockade began and at several time points afterward. Blood sampling times were reported as weeks after the first pembrolizumab dose. The material sequenced was peripheral blood, taken approximately 14 months after starting pembrolizumab. The source is an adult with mismatch repair-deficient cancer.

Here is the DNA: TGTGCCAGCAATTTAGCGGGAGACCCCTACGAGCAGTACTTC. Its amino acids are CASNLAGDPYEQYF. The chain employs TRBV6-1 and TRBJ2-7, with 9 junctional bases fitting TRBD2. At the junction V is shortened by 7 bases and J by 2 bases; bases outside the gene matches: 6. In the germline V gene, CDR1 corresponds to MNHNS and CDR2 to SASEGT. Reading from cysteine to phenylalanine, the CDR3 counts 14 amino acids. The read is trimmed to its CDR3 DNA, 42 bases read in frame from base 1.